The 5 T cell receptor beta chains below all came from one sample that was sequenced in a study of memory CD8 T cells in hepatitis C reinfection. Clones were read by immunoSEQ multiplex PCR, and TCRdb kept only the in-frame ones, dropping some. Of roughly 43,000 clones listed, roughly 90% are singletons. Time point in this sample: peak reinfection, 3 to 8 weeks after reinfection detection. The sorted cells went straight to TCR sequencing with no prior in vitro expansion. The sequenced material came from naive CD8+ T cells sorted from blood. The receptor source for this set is a young man with hepatitis C virus infection.

This chain uses TRBV7-6 with TRBJ2-7; D gene ambiguous. Trimming removed 3 bases from V and 4 bases from J, with 10 bases in between. The CDR3 has 13 amino acids. Germline V gene data show CDR1 as SGHVS and CDR2 as FNYEAQ. CDR3 sequence reads: CASSLSEEYEQYF. CDR3 coding DNA: TGTGCCAGCAGCTTGAGTGAGGAATACGAGCAGTACTTC.

The CDR3 here is CATLHRHQETQYF. The CDR3 DNA follows: TGTGCCACCCTCCACAGGCATCAAGAGACCCAGTACTTC. The rearrangement links TRBV11-2 to TRBJ2-5; D is perhaps TRBD1 (5 bases). V lost 10 bases and J 2 bases, leaving 14 bases between the germline ends. The CDR3 is 13 residues long. CDR1 and CDR2 (germline): SGHAT, FQNNGV.

The chain links TRBV6-1 to TRBJ1-1; D possibly corresponds to TRBD1 (6 bases). CDR1 is MNHNS, CDR2 SASEGT, per germline. CDR3 size: 15 residues. V lost 2 bases, J lost 4 bases, and 14 bases lay in between. The CDR3 sequence: CASSELPGVVTEAFF. CDR3 sequence (DNA): TGTGCCAGCAGTGAACTCCCAGGGGTAGTCACTGAAGCTTTCTTT.

The J gene is TRBJ1-2, the V gene TRBV27; D gene unclear. This CDR3 has 12 residues. Deletions cut 5 bases from V and 8 bases from J, with 12 bases between. The germline V gene encodes CDR1 MNHEY and CDR2 SMNVEV (reference sequence). DNA for the CDR3: TGTGCCAGCAGTAGTCGAGGGATGGGCTACACCTTC. Its translation is CASSSRGMGYTF.

The CDR3 nucleotides are TGTGCCAGCAGTTACTCATTACAGGGTAGGACTGAAGCTTTCTTT. Translation: CASSYSLQGRTEAFF. V usage is TRBV6-6 and J usage is TRBJ1-1; the D gene is possibly TRBD1 (6 bases). The CDR3 runs to 15 residues. Germline CDR1 reads MNHNY; CDR2 reads SVGAGI (reference sequence). Trimming removed 0 bases from V and 5 bases from J, with 13 bases in between.